A single sample gave rise to the 23 T cell receptor beta chains below, sequenced in a study of siplizumab effects on memory and regulatory T cells. Profiled with immunoSEQ multiplex PCR; TCRdb holds only in-frame clones, not every one. The table has approximately 120,000 clones, about 90% seen once. Sequences were obtained from Tregs sorted from blood. The receptors were gathered from a human donor in good health.

J is TRBJ2-1 and V is TRBV19, with TRBD1 matching over 7 bases. The germline gives CDR1 LNHDA, CDR2 SQIVND (reference sequence). J lost 3 bases, V lost 0 bases, and 5 bases had no gene match. The CDR3 loop spans 16 amino acids. Written as DNA, the CDR3 is TGTGCCAGTAGTATAGATGCAGGGACAGACTACAATGAGCAGTTCTTC. Its protein product is CASSIDAGTDYNEQFF.

The chain carries TRBV5-1 and TRBJ2-7, with 11 bases aligning to TRBD1. This CDR3 has 17 amino acids. Germline trimming cut 4 bases from V and 2 bases from J; bases unmatched to any gene: 11. Per the germline V gene, CDR1 is SGHRS and CDR2 is YFSETQ. The CDR3 spells CASSPTGQGGPPYEQYF. As DNA, the CDR3 is TGCGCCAGCAGCCCCACGGGACAGGGGGGCCCCCCCTACGAGCAGTACTTC. The complete variable domain, with remaining parts taken from reference TRBV5-1 and TRBJ2-7, reads KAGVTQTPRYLIKTRGQQVTLSCSPISGHRSVSWYQQTPGQGLQFLFEYFSETQRNKGNFPGRFSGRQFSNSRSEMNVSTLELGDSALYLCASSPTGQGGPPYEQYFGPGTRLTVT.

The V and J genes are TRBV7-2 and TRBJ1-1; the D is unclear. The CDR3 runs 11 residues. Germline CDR1 and CDR2: SGHTA and FQGNSA. V was shortened by 5 bases and J by 7 bases, with 8 bases between the two germline ends. As DNA, the CDR3 is TGTGCCAGCAGCGCCAGCCTTGAAGCTTTCTTT. Amino acids: CASSASLEAFF.

The chain couples TRBV25-1 to TRBJ1-6, with D uncertain. The CDR3 covers 12 residues. CDR1 is MGHDK and CDR2 is SYGVNS in the germline V gene. The V and J ends lost 4 bases and 8 bases respectively, with 6 bases between them. In nucleotides, the CDR3 is TGTGCCAGCAGTGGCCTGTATTCACCCCTCCACTTT. The encoded protein is CASSGLYSPLHF.

The CDR3 loop reads CASSLGRNYGYTF. Here the CDR3 DNA reads TGTGCCAGCAGCTTAGGTCGGAACTATGGCTACACCTTC. This chain connects TRBV7-9 to TRBJ1-2; no clear D gene. V shed 1 base and J shed 2 bases, with 5 bases lying between them. This CDR3 has 13 residues. Per the germline V gene, CDR1 is SEHNR and CDR2 is FQNEAQ (reference sequence).

The chain has TRBV2 and TRBJ1-5; D perhaps matches TRBD1 (6 bases). This CDR3 spans 14 amino acids. Germline values: CDR1 SNHLY, CDR2 FYNNEI. V lost 6 bases, J lost 4 bases, and 13 bases lay in between. The DNA of the CDR3 is TGTGCCAGCAGCCCCGACAGGCGAAATCAGCCCCAGCATTTT. Protein product: CASSPDRRNQPQHF.

The chain couples TRBV6-1 to TRBJ1-6, with D maybe TRBD1 (5 bases). V was pared by 2 bases and J by 4 bases, with 12 bases between. The CDR3 totals 16 residues. The germline gives CDR1 MNHNS, CDR2 SASEGT. CDR3 DNA: TGTGCCAGCAGTGAACCCCAGGGTGAATATAATTCACCCCTCCACTTT. It codes for CASSEPQGEYNSPLHF.

This rearrangement joins TRBV6-5 to TRBJ2-1; 11 nucleotides agree with TRBD2. CDR3 size: 15 residues. V lost 6 bases to trimming and J lost 9 bases; unmatched junction nucleotides: 10. Per the germline V gene, CDR1 is MNHEY and CDR2 is SVGAGI. For the CDR3, the DNA is TGTGCCAGCAGCCGCACTAGCGGGAGTGGCAGTGAGCAGTTCTTC. This codes for CASSRTSGSGSEQFF.

This clone was seen just once. The chain is built from TRBV5-1 and TRBJ1-1; D unclear. This CDR3 region has 15 residues. Germline V gene lookup returns CDR1 SGHRS and CDR2 YFSETQ. Trimming removed 0 bases at V and 1 base at J, with 10 bases between. CDR3 in DNA: TGCGCCAGCAGCTTGGTTGTCGGATCGAACACTGAAGCTTTCTTT. Protein sequence: CASSLVVGSNTEAFF.

CDR3 residues: CASSIGDHNSPLHF. The CDR3 DNA sequence: TGTGCCAGTAGTATAGGGGACCATAATTCACCCCTCCACTTT. This sequence joins TRBV19 and TRBJ1-6; possible D gene TRBD1, 5 bases. V lost 1 base and J lost 5, with 6 bases in between. Germline V lookup: CDR1 LNHDA, CDR2 SQIVND (reference sequence). There are 14 residues in the CDR3.

V and J are TRBV6-5 and TRBJ2-2; the D gene is possibly TRBD1 (6 bases). CDR1 is MNHEY and CDR2 is SVGAGI in the germline V gene. The CDR3 loop spans 13 amino acids. The V end lost 7 bases, the J end lost 5 bases, and 11 bases lay between the germline ends. The CDR3: CASTIRGTGELFF. The CDR3 bases are TGTGCCAGCACCATCAGGGGTACCGGGGAGCTGTTTTTT.

This chain links TRBV7-3 with TRBJ2-7; tentative D call: TRBD2 (6 bases). CDR1 is SGHTA and CDR2 is FQGTGA in the germline V gene. Trimming cost V 5 bases and J 0 bases, with 11 bases left between them. This CDR3 region has 14 residues. DNA of the CDR3: TGTGCCAGCAGCCCTTCCGGGGGCTCCTACGAGCAGTACTTC. Protein: CASSPSGGSYEQYF.

This clone was picked up a small number of times. V and J are TRBV2 and TRBJ1-2; D unclear. The CDR3 has 12 amino acids. V lost 4 bases and J 6 bases, leaving 9 bases between the germline ends. The germline gives CDR1 SNHLY, CDR2 FYNNEI. The CDR3 spells CASSVRTDGYTF. CDR3 bases: TGTGCCAGCAGTGTGAGAACGGATGGCTACACCTTC.

The V call is TRBV6-1, the J call TRBJ2-3; D gene ambiguous. Per the germline V gene, CDR1 is MNHNS and CDR2 is SASEGT. V was trimmed by 1 base and J by 7 bases, leaving 0 bases between them. The CDR3 is 10 residues long. The CDR3 bases are TGTGCCAGCAGTGAAGATACGCAGTATTTT. Translation gives CASSEDTQYF.

This chain joins TRBV5-1 and TRBJ2-1; TRBD2 matches 12 bases. Germline V gives CDR1 SGHRS, CDR2 YFSETQ. This CDR3 is 15 amino acids long. J gave up 10 bases and V 3 bases, and 8 bases lay outside the gene matches. CDR3 sequence (DNA): TGCGCCAGCAGCTCCCTAGCGGGAGGGCCTGGGGAGCAGTTCTTC. Amino acid sequence: CASSSLAGGPGEQFF.

V usage is TRBV11-2 and J usage is TRBJ2-1; 14 bases are a match to TRBD2. Losses at the gene ends were 5 bases for V and 8 bases for J; bases not matched to a gene: 8. The germline V gene encodes CDR1 SGHAT and CDR2 FQNNGV. The CDR3 covers 16 residues. Here the CDR3 reads CASSGRLAGGFDEQFF. The CDR3 DNA is TGTGCCAGCAGCGGAAGACTAGCGGGAGGGTTTGATGAGCAGTTCTTC.

The J gene is TRBJ1-1, the V gene TRBV25-1; the match to TRBD1 covers 9 bases. V lost 3 bases and J lost 7; bases outside the gene matches: 6. The CDR3 runs 14 residues. In germline, CDR1 is MGHDK, CDR2 SYGVNS. DNA for the CDR3: TGTGCCAGCAGTGATACAGGGGGCTCTATTGAAGCTTTCTTT. It encodes CASSDTGGSIEAFF. The full variable domain, completed using reference TRBV25-1 and TRBJ1-1, is EADIYQTPRYLVIGTGKKITLECSQTMGHDKMYWYQQDPGMELHLIHYSYGVNSTEKGDLSSESTVSRIRTEHFPLTLESARPSHTSQYLCASSDTGGSIEAFFGQGTRLTVV.

The CDR3 here is CASSFTGKNEKLFF. Written as DNA, the CDR3 is TGTGCCAGCAGCTTCACGGGGAAGAATGAAAAACTGTTTTTT. The chain employs TRBV7-9 and TRBJ1-4; D remains ambiguous. CDR3 size: 14 residues. Trimming shortened V by 3 bases and J by 5 bases, and 10 bases separated the two germline ends. Germline V lookup: CDR1 SEHNR, CDR2 FQNEAQ (reference sequence).

The chain uses TRBV11-1 and TRBJ1-1; TRBD1 aligns across 7 bases. J lost 6 bases, V lost 5 bases, and 9 bases had no gene match. CDR3 size: 14 residues. CDR1 SGHAT and CDR2 FQDESV come from the germline V gene (reference sequence). The CDR3 reads CASSPATGEAEAFF. In DNA, the CDR3 is TGTGCCAGCAGCCCCGCAACAGGGGAAGCTGAAGCTTTCTTT. Together with reference TRBV11-1 and TRBJ1-1, the CDR3 gives the full variable domain: EAEVAQSPRYKITEKSQAVAFWCDPISGHATLYWYRQILGQGPELLVQFQDESVVDDSQLPKDRFSAERLKGVDSTLKIQPAELGDSAMYLCASSPATGEAEAFFGQGTRLTVV.

This CDR3 reads CASSRSGLAGDQNIQYF. As DNA, the CDR3 is TGCGCCAGCAGCCGGTCAGGACTAGCGGGAGATCAAAACATTCAGTACTTC. The chain links TRBV4-1 to TRBJ2-4; 13 bases are shared with TRBD2. The CDR3 extends over 17 amino acids. After removal of 4 bases from V and 5 bases from J, the junction contained 8 bases not matched to a gene. Germline lookup yields CDR1 MGHRA and CDR2 YSYEKL.

Turning to this clone: Other DNA variants within this sample encode the same CDR3. The chain has TRBV5-1 and TRBJ1-1; D is unclear. Germline V lookup: CDR1 SGHRS, CDR2 YFSETQ. The CDR3 totals 13 residues. The germline V and J ends were trimmed by 3 bases and 1 base, with 7 bases remaining between them. The CDR3 DNA reads TGCGCCAGCAGCTCGGGCTCGAACACTGAAGCTTTCTTT. Translation: CASSSGSNTEAFF.

This clone showed up just once. The chain couples TRBV7-2 to TRBJ1-2, with unresolved D. Deletions cut 5 bases from V and 4 bases from J, with 20 bases between. Germline V CDR1 and CDR2: SGHTA, FQGNSA. The CDR3 is 16 residues long. CDR3 bases: TGTGCCAGCAGCCAGGACGCCTTCGCCCGGATCTATGGCTACACCTTC. It is translated as CASSQDAFARIYGYTF.

V usage is TRBV15 and J usage is TRBJ2-4, with 11 bases aligning to TRBD2. Trimming removed 2 bases from V and 2 bases from J; junction bases left unmatched: 11. The CDR3 is made up of 19 amino acids. Germline-derived CDR1 and CDR2 are LNHNV and YYDKDF (reference sequence). In DNA, the CDR3 is TGTGCCACCAGCAGAACACTAGGGACTAGCGGCCATACCAAAAACATTCAGTACTTC. Translation gives CATSRTLGTSGHTKNIQYF.